This record looks at one T cell receptor (beta chain) sequence and its context. This sample was taken from a study of shared clonotypes between healthy human individuals. The J segment lost 4 bases and the V segment lost 1 base, leaving 6 bases of the junction unmatched. This CDR3 contains 16 residues. In germline, CDR1 is LGHNA, CDR2 YNFKEQ. TCRdb keeps only in-frame clones here, not all; method: immunoSEQ multiplex PCR. The sample has a few hundred thousand clones; approximately 97% are singletons. The sample comprised naive CD4+ T cells sorted from blood. Subset of the sample: CD45RA+ positively selected. The clonotype was recovered from a woman younger than 45 in good health. The chain carries TRBV4-2 and TRBJ1-2, with 10 positions matching TRBD1. The CDR3 region is CASSQGQGQGVYGYTF. In nucleotides, the CDR3 is TGTGCCAGCAGCCAAGGTCAAGGACAGGGGGTCTATGGCTACACCTTC.